This T cell receptor (beta chain) was sequenced for a study of early T cells in non-severe SARS-CoV-2 infection. Overall study context: Whole-blood bulk RNA, unsorted, was sequenced, and chains were unpaired.

Individual cDNA molecules were tagged with unique molecular identifiers. TCRdb analysed the 5' RACE reads with MiXCR anew, one entry per CDR3 protein. The sample has around 64,000 distinct CDR3 sequences, 10% to 15% seen once. This clonotype was seen more than once but under ten times. The CDR3 is made up of 17 amino acids. V dropped 3 bases and J dropped 0 bases, with 16 bases sitting between them. CDR1 and CDR2 (germline): ENHRY, SYGVKD. V and J are TRBV10-3 and TRBJ2-3; perhaps TRBD2 as D (6 bases). The source of this sequence is an adult who was a healthcare worker with PCR-confirmed SARS-CoV-2 infection or an uninfected control (not recorded which). The source was whole blood, collected at baseline. The DNA of the CDR3 is TGTGCCATCAGTGATTATACAGCGGGTGCTAGCACAGATACGCAGTATTTT. Encoded protein: CAISDYTAGASTDTQYF.